Detailed here is one TCR beta chain. This specimen belongs to a study of blood T cell repertoires in COVID-19. Study at large: Both acute and convalescent COVID-19 samples were obtained from the United States, Italy and Spain.

The CDR3 is made up of 15 amino acids. Germline V CDR1 and CDR2: WSHSY, SAAADI. Trimming shortened V by 4 bases and J by 8 bases, and 19 bases separated the two germline ends. Methods used by the authors: Reference gene primer amplification gave estimated nucleated cell counts. Profiling relied on immunoSEQ multiplex PCR, and the TCRdb table lists in-frame clones only, not all of them. The V and J calls and clone size come from that table; D and trimming were worked out from the DNA. The sample comprises 310,000 or so clones, 75% to 95% of which are singletons, and around 1.1% rests with the top ten. Participants were aged roughly 18 to 89 years from approximately 25 US areas. Cohort assignment relied on participant-reported clinical history.

The chain couples TRBV10-2 to TRBJ2-3, with D possibly TRBD2 on 6 matching bases. This TCR was recovered from a woman in her thirties who had recovered from COVID-19. Sequenced material: PBMCs or T cells enriched from blood (not recorded which). CDR3 DNA sequence: TGCGCCAGCAGTGCGGCTAGCGTGGGGTATGTTACGCAGTATTTT. This translates into CASSAASVGYVTQYF.